The 25 T cell receptor beta chains given below trace back to one sample, sequenced in a study of blood T cell repertoires in COVID-19. Produced via immunoSEQ multiplex PCR; TCRdb's table is partial and in-frame only. This sample has around 200,000 clones; more than 75% occur once, and the top ten carry about 0.95%. The source material was peripheral blood. The receptors derive from a woman aged 18-30 years who had recovered from COVID-19.

This clone has a single count. CDR3 protein: CASSLLLAGTYEQYF. The CDR3 nucleotides read TGTGCCAGCAGTTTACTCCTGGCAGGTACTTACGAGCAGTACTTC. This chain links TRBV27 with TRBJ2-7; D gene uncertain. With 2 bases removed from V and 4 bases from J, the gap between germline ends came to 15 bases. Germline assignment: CDR1 MNHEY and CDR2 SMNVEV (reference sequence). The CDR3 is 15 residues long.

J is TRBJ1-1 and V is TRBV5-1; D might be TRBD1 (6 bases). V gave up 0 bases and J gave up 5 bases, with 14 bases separating them. Germline CDR1 is SGHRS and CDR2 is YFSETQ. There are 15 residues in the CDR3. This chain's CDR3 is CASSLEAGEWTEAFF. The DNA for the CDR3 is TGCGCCAGCAGCTTGGAGGCAGGGGAGTGGACTGAAGCTTTCTTT.

V is TRBV4-3 and J is TRBJ2-2, with no clear D. Germline V lookup: CDR1 LGHNA, CDR2 YSLEER. The CDR3 covers 15 residues. Trimming pared 0 bases from V and 6 bases from J, leaving 11 bases between. CDR3 nucleotide sequence: TGCGCCAGCAGCCAAGATCTGAGCCGCGCCGGGGAGCTGTTTTTT. It translates to CASSQDLSRAGELFF.

The gene calls are TRBV20-1 and TRBJ2-5; maybe TRBD1 (6 bases). The length of the CDR3 is 10 residues. CDR1 is DFQATT and CDR2 is SNEGSKA in the germline V gene (reference sequence). V lost 3 bases to trimming and J lost 12 bases, with 11 bases between them. The CDR3 nucleotides are TGCAGTGCTAGCTCTGGGGGCGAGTACTTC. Encoded protein: CSASSGGEYF.

This clone has only one observation. The CDR3 sequence is CASSTASSGETQYF. The CDR3 region has the DNA TGTGCCAGCAGTACGGCTAGCTCGGGGGAGACCCAGTACTTC. V gene TRBV6-5 combines with J gene TRBJ2-5; TRBD2 is a possible D gene (5 bases). CDR1 is MNHEY and CDR2 is SVGAGI in the germline V gene. The CDR3 runs 14 residues. V lost 5 bases and J 5 bases, leaving 15 bases between the germline ends.

V gene TRBV4-1 combines with J gene TRBJ2-7, with D tentatively TRBD2 (5 bases). CDR3 length: 14 residues. Germline-derived CDR1 and CDR2 are MGHRA and YSYEKL. The V end was cut by 4 bases, the J end by 6 bases, with 16 bases between. CDR3: CASSPLVASREQYF. As DNA, the CDR3 is TGCGCCAGCAGCCCTCTTGTGGCTAGCCGCGAGCAGTACTTC.

This clone occurred once. The V and J genes are TRBV3-1 (or the pseudogene TRBV3-2) and TRBJ2-1; weak D call: TRBD2 (7 bases). Germline V gene sequence: CDR1 LGHDT, CDR2 YNNKEL (reference sequence). This CDR3 has 13 residues. The V end lost 3 bases, the J end lost 15 bases, and 18 bases lay between the germline ends. CDR3 coding DNA: TGTGCCAGCAGCCATTGGGGAGGGGGGCGCGGGTTCTTC. Translated, it gives CASSHWGGGRGFF.

The chain carries TRBV29-1 and TRBJ2-3; TRBD1 matches 10 bases. Germline assignment: CDR1 SQVTM and CDR2 ANQGSEA. This CDR3 has 15 residues. With V trimmed by 2 bases and J by 4 bases, 6 bases remained unmatched. The CDR3 reads CSVEKPGQGPDTQYF. The CDR3 coding sequence is TGCAGCGTTGAAAAGCCGGGACAGGGGCCAGATACGCAGTATTTT.

This chain uses TRBV4-3 with TRBJ1-6; 8 bases match TRBD1. The germline V gene encodes CDR1 LGHNA and CDR2 YSLEER. The CDR3 spans 17 residues. V was clipped by 1 base and J by 7 bases; unmatched bases: 9. CDR3: CASSQGSGSGGNSPLHF. As DNA, the CDR3 is TGCGCCAGCAGCCAAGGTTCGGGGTCAGGGGGCAATTCACCCCTCCACTTT.

The chain carries TRBV11-2 and TRBJ2-5; weak D call: TRBD2 (5 bases). The CDR3 spans 15 residues. CDR1 and CDR2 (germline): SGHAT, FQNNGV. V was trimmed by 1 base and J by 4 bases, leaving 13 bases between them. The CDR3 sequence: CASSLGGFRSETQYF. CDR3 nucleotides: TGTGCCAGCAGCTTAGGCGGGTTTAGGTCAGAGACCCAGTACTTC.

The genes are TRBV5-4 and TRBJ2-7; TRBD2 is a possible D gene (6 bases). CDR1 is SGHNT, CDR2 YYREEE, per germline (reference sequence). The V gene lost 0 bases and the J gene lost 6 bases, with 13 bases spanning the gap. The CDR3 length is 14 residues. CDR3 in amino acids: CASSLGGHGGEQYF. Written as DNA, the CDR3 is TGTGCCAGCAGCTTGGGTGGACACGGGGGCGAGCAGTACTTC.

V and J are TRBV20-1 and TRBJ1-1; D not resolved. V gave up 7 bases and J gave up 1 base, with 7 bases separating them. CDR1 DFQATT and CDR2 SNEGSKA come from the germline V gene (reference sequence). The CDR3 covers 11 residues. CDR3 in amino acids: CSVQSNTEAFF. CDR3 sequence (DNA): TGCAGTGTCCAGTCGAACACTGAAGCTTTCTTT.

The CDR3 DNA reads TGCAGCGTTGGGGCCCTAGCGGGGAGGGAGACAGATACGCAGTATTTT. Its translation is CSVGALAGRETDTQYF. The V gene is TRBV29-1, the J gene TRBJ2-3; 9 bases fit TRBD2. The CDR3 sequence is 16 residues long. The germline gives CDR1 SQVTM, CDR2 ANQGSEA. V was pared by 4 bases and J by 3 bases, with 11 bases of the junction left unmatched.

The rearrangement links TRBV4-1 to TRBJ2-2, with 10 nucleotides matching TRBD2. This CDR3 is 17 amino acids long. CDR1 MGHRA and CDR2 YSYEKL come from the germline V gene. After removal of 0 bases from V and 5 bases from J, the junction contained 6 bases not matched to a gene. The CDR3 DNA is TGCGCCAGCAGCCAAGAGACCAGCGGGGGGGCGACCGGGGAGCTGTTTTTT. It specifies CASSQETSGGATGELFF.

V gene TRBV19 combines with J gene TRBJ2-1; TRBD2 matches 12 bases. V dropped 7 bases and J dropped 6; count of bases not matched to a gene: 7. CDR3 length: 15 amino acids. Germline V CDR1 and CDR2: LNHDA, SQIVND (reference sequence). As DNA, the CDR3 is TGTGCCAGTAACCACCTACTAGCGGGGGGCAATGAGCAGTTCTTC. This translates into CASNHLLAGGNEQFF.

This clone showed up just once. The chain is built from TRBV9 and TRBJ2-3; TRBD2 aligns across 13 bases. The CDR3 spans 16 residues. CDR1 SGDLS and CDR2 YYNGEE come from the germline V gene. The V and J ends lost 3 bases and 5 bases, in that order; junction bases with no gene match: 6. CDR3 loop: CASSARLAGGLDTQYF. The CDR3 DNA reads as TGTGCCAGCAGCGCTAGACTAGCGGGGGGCTTAGATACGCAGTATTTT. The whole variable domain, remainder taken from reference TRBV9 and TRBJ2-3, is DSGVTQTPKHLITATGQRVTLRCSPRSGDLSVYWYQQSLDQGLQFLIQYYNGEERAKGNILERFSAQQFPDLHSELNLSSLELGDSALYFCASSARLAGGLDTQYFGPGTRLTVL.

This clone was counted a single time. The chain joins TRBV19 to TRBJ1-5; 7 bases agree with TRBD1. CDR1 and CDR2 (germline): LNHDA, SQIVND (reference sequence). J was trimmed by 7 bases and V by 10 bases; bases with no gene match: 13. This CDR3 region has 14 residues. CDR3 coding DNA: TGTGCCACCTCAATCATACAGGGGAACCAGCCCCAGCATTTT. It codes for CATSIIQGNQPQHF. Drawing the rest from reference TRBV19 and TRBJ1-5, the complete variable domain is DGGITQSPKYLFRKEGQNVTLSCEQNLNHDAMYWYRQDPGQGLRLIYYSQIVNDFQKGDIAEGYSVSREKKESFPLTVTSAQKNPTAFYLCATSIIQGNQPQHFGDGTRLSIL.

The chain links TRBV27 to TRBJ1-1, with D tentatively TRBD1 (6 bases). V was clipped by 1 base and J by 1 base, with 10 bases between them. Germline CDR1 and CDR2: MNHEY and SMNVEV (reference sequence). This CDR3 has 15 residues. The CDR3 DNA is TGTGCCAGCAGTTTATATCGGGGGGCGAACACTGAAGCTTTCTTT. It codes for CASSLYRGANTEAFF.

The V gene is TRBV4-3, the J gene TRBJ2-3, with 10 positions matching TRBD2. The CDR3 runs to 19 residues. The germline V gene has CDR1 LGHNA and CDR2 YSLEER. V dropped 1 base and J dropped 0; count of bases not matched to a gene: 10. CDR3 DNA: TGCGCCAGCAGCCAAGCAGGGCTAGCGGGGGCCAGTAGCACAGATACGCAGTATTTT. As protein: CASSQAGLAGASSTDTQYF.

This clone was seen at least ten times. The rearrangement joins TRBV4-3 to TRBJ2-1, with 7 bases identical to TRBD2. The CDR3 totals 15 residues. Germline assignment: CDR1 LGHNA and CDR2 YSLEER. V was clipped by 5 bases and J by 7 bases; unmatched bases: 11. DNA for the CDR3: TGCGCCAGCAGCAGACGGCCGGGGGAGGGGAATGAGCAGTTCTTC. Protein: CASSRRPGEGNEQFF.

The rearrangement uses TRBV6-2 or TRBV6-3 and TRBJ1-5, with no clear D. Looked up from germline, CDR1 is MNHEY and CDR2 is SVGEGT. The CDR3 covers 17 residues. V lost 2 bases and J 0 bases, leaving 14 bases between the germline ends. The CDR3, as DNA: TGTGCCAGCAGTTACGAAAAGGATTACTATAGCAATCAGCCCCAGCATTTT. This translates into CASSYEKDYYSNQPQHF.

The chain uses TRBV4-3 and TRBJ2-6; D gene uncertain. Trimming removed 3 bases from V and 4 bases from J, with 4 bases in between. Germline V gives CDR1 LGHNA, CDR2 YSLEER. The CDR3 is 13 residues long. The CDR3 is CASSQRGANVLTF. Here the CDR3 DNA reads TGCGCCAGCAGCCAGCGAGGGGCCAACGTCCTGACTTTC.

This clone is a singleton in its sample. J is TRBJ2-1 and V is TRBV7-3; TRBD2 matches 8 bases. Looked up from germline, CDR1 is SGHTA and CDR2 is FQGTGA. Trimming took 4 bases from V and 9 from J; bases not matched to a gene: 14. The CDR3 contains 16 residues. As DNA, the CDR3 is TGTGCCAGCAGCTCGAATACCGGGACTAGTTTCGGTGAGCAGTTCTTC. It is translated as CASSSNTGTSFGEQFF. The full variable domain, in which reference TRBV7-3 and TRBJ2-1 provide the parts outside the CDR3, is GAGVSQTPSNKVTEKGKYVELRCDPISGHTALYWYRQSLGQGPEFLIYFQGTGAADDSGLPNDRFFAVRPEGSVSTLKIQRTERGDSAVYLCASSSNTGTSFGEQFFGPGTRLTVL.

This clone came up once. The chain joins TRBV19 to TRBJ2-5; the D gene is possibly TRBD2 (5 bases). CDR3 length equals 16 residues. Germline assignment: CDR1 LNHDA and CDR2 SQIVND (reference sequence). V was clipped by 0 bases and J by 2 bases, with 13 bases between them. The DNA of the CDR3 is TGTGCCAGTAGTATAGAGGGATTCGGGGTACAAGAGACCCAGTACTTC. Amino acids: CASSIEGFGVQETQYF.

The chain links TRBV27 to TRBJ2-1; tentative D call: TRBD2 (7 bases). V lost 7 bases to trimming and J lost 4 bases, with 14 bases between them. The CDR3 runs 14 residues. The germline CDR1 and CDR2 sequences are MNHEY and SMNVEV (reference sequence). CDR3 residues: CASTLGGPYNEQFF. As DNA, the CDR3 is TGTGCCAGCACCCTGGGGGGGCCGTACAATGAGCAGTTCTTC.